Each of the 13 T cell receptor beta chains below was sequenced from the same sample in a study of control samples from healthy donors and cancer patients. Libraries were prepared by immunoSEQ multiplex PCR; TCRdb keeps only in-frame clonotypes and omits some of them. Altogether around 100,000 clones are present, around 90% being singletons, with the ten largest covering around an eighth. Sequenced material: blood. The receptors were sampled from a woman in her 70s in good health.

The genes are TRBV7-8 and TRBJ1-1, with 9 positions matching TRBD1. Germline V gives CDR1 SGHVS, CDR2 FQNEAQ. The CDR3 extends over 16 amino acids. V shed 4 bases and J 2 bases; nucleotides not matched to a gene: 8. CDR3 amino acids: CASSSGQGGLNTEAFF. For the CDR3, the DNA is TGTGCCAGCAGCTCGGGACAGGGCGGTCTTAACACTGAAGCTTTCTTT.

CDR3 nucleotides: TGTGCCAGCAGCGAACAGGGACTAGCGGGTAACGAGCAGTACTTC. Translation: CASSEQGLAGNEQYF. The chain is built from TRBV9 and TRBJ2-7; 12 bases agree with TRBD2. Trimming removed 3 bases from V and 5 bases from J; junction bases left unmatched: 6. Germline V CDR1 and CDR2: SGDLS, YYNGEE. The CDR3 totals 15 residues.

This clone was detected only a few times. The chain links TRBV6-5 to TRBJ2-2, with D perhaps given as TRBD1 or TRBD2 (5 bases each). CDR3 length: 15 residues. Per germline, CDR1 MNHEY and CDR2 SVGAGI. V was pared by 5 bases and J by 7 bases, with 17 bases between. The CDR3 nucleotides read TGTGCCAGCAGTACCGGGACGGTGGGAGTCGGGGAGCTGTTTTTT. This codes for CASSTGTVGVGELFF.

The rearrangement links TRBV5-1 to TRBJ1-1, with no clear D. The CDR3 has 13 residues. V was pared by 4 bases and J by 1 base, with 8 bases between. Germline values: CDR1 SGHRS, CDR2 YFSETQ. This CDR3 is CASSVTQNTEAFF. The DNA for the CDR3 is TGCGCCAGCAGCGTAACACAGAACACTGAAGCTTTCTTT.

V gene TRBV20-1 combines with J gene TRBJ2-5; D uncertain. The length of the CDR3 is 10 residues. Germline-derived CDR1 and CDR2 are DFQATT and SNEGSKA (reference sequence). The V and J ends lost 3 bases and 9 bases respectively, with 8 bases between them. This CDR3 is CSASENPQYF. CDR3 bases: TGCAGTGCTAGCGAGAATCCCCAGTACTTC.

V gene TRBV12-3 or TRBV12-4 combines with J gene TRBJ1-5; no definite D call. Trimming left V 5 bases short and J 0 bases short, with 5 bases between. The CDR3 is 13 amino acids. The CDR3 bases are TGTGCCAGCAGTACAAGTAGCAATCAGCCCCAGCATTTT. Its translation: CASSTSSNQPQHF.

This rearrangement joins TRBV12-3 or TRBV12-4 to TRBJ2-1, with TRBD2 identical over 9 bases. This CDR3 region has 12 residues. Unmatched junction bases numbered 4, after V lost 7 bases and J lost 9 bases. The CDR3 reads CASTGLATEQFF. CDR3 sequence (DNA): TGTGCCAGCACCGGACTAGCGACTGAGCAGTTCTTC.

The chain combines TRBV19 with TRBJ2-1, with D possibly matching TRBD1 (5 bases). V lost 5 bases to trimming and J lost 4 bases, with 9 bases between them. CDR1 is LNHDA and CDR2 is SQIVND in the germline V gene (reference sequence). CDR3 length: 13 residues. CDR3 residues: CASSQGQYNEQFF. CDR3 bases: TGTGCCAGTAGTCAGGGCCAGTACAATGAGCAGTTCTTC.

CDR3 bases: TGTGCCAGCAGTTTCGCCGGCCGGCCAGGTGATACGCAGTATTTT. This encodes CASSFAGRPGDTQYF. The gene calls are TRBV25-1 and TRBJ2-3; D call uncertain. V was clipped by 5 bases and J by 6 bases, with 18 bases between them. The CDR3 extends over 15 amino acids. Germline V gene sequence: CDR1 MGHDK, CDR2 SYGVNS.

Only a few counts were recorded for this clone. The J gene is TRBJ1-2, the V gene TRBV4-2; the D gene is possibly TRBD1 (5 bases). Germline V lookup: CDR1 LGHNA, CDR2 YNFKEQ. V lost 4 bases and J 2 bases, leaving 8 bases between the germline ends. The CDR3 has 13 residues. DNA of the CDR3: TGTGCCAGCAGCCCTCAGGGAAACTATGGCTACACCTTC. It yields the protein CASSPQGNYGYTF.

The V gene is TRBV11-2, the J gene TRBJ1-2; D is perhaps TRBD1 (5 bases). The CDR3 length is 13 residues. CDR1 and CDR2 (germline): SGHAT, FQNNGV. V lost 5 bases and J 13 bases, leaving 20 bases between the germline ends. The CDR3 reads CASSKGLSPSPTF. CDR3 nucleotides: TGTGCCAGCAGCAAGGGGTTGAGTCCTTCCCCCACCTTC.

The V gene is TRBV25-1, the J gene TRBJ1-3; 7 nucleotides align to TRBD1. The CDR3 totals 14 residues. Looked up from germline, CDR1 is MGHDK and CDR2 is SYGVNS. J lost 6 bases, V lost 2 bases, and 4 bases had no gene match. The CDR3 reads CASSEIGTANTIYF. CDR3 bases: TGTGCCAGCAGTGAAATAGGGACAGCAAACACCATATATTTT. Using reference TRBV25-1 and TRBJ1-3 for the parts outside the CDR3, the full variable domain is EADIYQTPRYLVIGTGKKITLECSQTMGHDKMYWYQQDPGMELHLIHYSYGVNSTEKGDLSSESTVSRIRTEHFPLTLESARPSHTSQYLCASSEIGTANTIYFGEGSWLTVV.

The chain employs TRBV5-1 and TRBJ2-5, with D tentatively TRBD1 or TRBD2 (5 bases each). The V end lost 3 bases, the J end lost 5 bases, and 14 bases lay between the germline ends. The CDR3 covers 14 residues. Germline CDR1 and CDR2: SGHRS and YFSETQ. The CDR3 DNA reads TGCGCCAGCAGCTCCCCCCGCGAGGGGGAGACCCAGTACTTC. Encoded protein: CASSSPREGETQYF.